These 2 T cell receptor beta chains came from one sample sequenced in a study of vaccination effects on CD4 cells after COVID-19. Profiling relied on immunoSEQ multiplex PCR, and the TCRdb table lists in-frame clones only, not all of them. The sample has 40,000 or so clones; 82% are singletons. Between days 9 and 10 of culture, CD4+ T cells were separated out. These receptors lack a known antigen. The sample here was CD4+ T cells from PBMCs cultured without peptide, taken before COVID-19 vaccination. The receptors stem from a human donor who received a COVID-19 vaccine.

This sequence joins TRBV13 and TRBJ2-4; D call uncertain. The CDR3 consists of 19 residues. V was clipped by 5 bases and J by 0 bases, with 23 bases between them. In germline, CDR1 is PRHDT, CDR2 FYEKMQ (reference sequence). CDR3 sequence reads: CASSHRTDRLLLAKNIQYF. The CDR3 DNA is TGTGCCAGCAGCCATCGGACGGACCGTCTTCTCCTAGCCAAAAACATTCAGTACTTC.

The chain is built from TRBV28 and TRBJ1-2; 7 positions agree with TRBD1. V gave up 1 base and J gave up 5 bases; unmatched junction bases: 7. This CDR3 is built from 15 residues. Germline values: CDR1 MDHEN, CDR2 SYDVKM. The CDR3 sequence is CASSLSGDSAYGYTF. CDR3 nucleotides: TGTGCCAGCAGTTTATCGGGGGACAGTGCGTATGGCTACACCTTC.